The TCR beta chain described here comes from a study of T cells in Graves' hyperthyroidism and ophthalmopathy. The sample holds many counts of this clonotype. TCR beta CDR3 sequences were amplified from RNA transcripts. In the first-round RT-PCR of the TCR CDR3, the HTBI primer set was used. TCRdb re-called the multiplex PCR reads with MiXCR, one entry per CDR3 protein. The sample records approximately 870,000 distinct CDR3 sequences, 35% to 40% being singletons. The receptor's source is a man aged 18 to 35 with Graves' hyperthyroidism. Sequencing used blood.

This chain's CDR3 is CAISATNEKLFF. The DNA for the CDR3 is TGTGCCATCAGCGCAACTAATGAAAAACTGTTTTTT. V usage is TRBV10-3 and J usage is TRBJ1-4; D call uncertain. Between the trimmed V and J ends, which lost 6 bases and 0 bases, there was a span of 2 bases. This CDR3 is 12 amino acids long. CDR1 and CDR2 from the germline V gene are ENHRY and SYGVKD.